This T cell receptor beta chain was observed in a study of post-analysis software for immune sequencing data. A remark on this clonotype: Its antigen is undetermined.

Prepared libraries of TCR beta cDNA carried unique molecular identifiers. Each batch of roughly 0.9 to 11 million T cells produced 400,000 to 650,000 cDNA molecules. MiXCR, run by TCRdb on the PCR reads, gives a single entry per CDR3 protein. The sample has hundreds of thousands of distinct CDR3 sequences; approximately 42% are singletons. General observations from the study: Under F measure analysis, samples from one preparation batch co-clustered strongly. Patients with multiple sclerosis recorded significantly lower normalized Chao1 diversity than controls, the study found. TRBV5-6, TRBV5-1 and TRBV20-1 belonged to a set of roughly 5 TRBV segments that were more frequent in patients than controls.

The CDR3 contains 13 residues. Germline lookup yields CDR1 LGHNA and CDR2 YNFKEQ. Trimming removed 0 bases from V and 4 bases from J, with 5 bases in between. The chain uses TRBV4-2 and TRBJ2-3, with D hard to call. Sequences were obtained from blood. This TCR derives from a girl between 2 and 10 years old with multiple sclerosis. The CDR3 region is CASSQDIADTQYF. In DNA form, the CDR3 reads TGTGCCAGCAGCCAAGATATAGCAGATACGCAGTATTTT.